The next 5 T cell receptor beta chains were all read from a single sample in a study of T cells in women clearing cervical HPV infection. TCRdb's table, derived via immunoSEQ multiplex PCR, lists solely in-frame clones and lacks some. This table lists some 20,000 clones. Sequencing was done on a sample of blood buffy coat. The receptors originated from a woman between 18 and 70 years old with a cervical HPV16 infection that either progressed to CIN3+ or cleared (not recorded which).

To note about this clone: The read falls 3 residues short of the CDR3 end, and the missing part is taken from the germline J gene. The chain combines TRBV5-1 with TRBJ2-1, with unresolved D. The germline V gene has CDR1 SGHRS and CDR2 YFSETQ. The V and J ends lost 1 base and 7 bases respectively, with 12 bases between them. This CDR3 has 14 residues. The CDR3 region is CASSLFQEKNEQFF. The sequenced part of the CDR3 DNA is TGCGCCAGCAGCTTGTTTCAGGAAAAAAATGAG.

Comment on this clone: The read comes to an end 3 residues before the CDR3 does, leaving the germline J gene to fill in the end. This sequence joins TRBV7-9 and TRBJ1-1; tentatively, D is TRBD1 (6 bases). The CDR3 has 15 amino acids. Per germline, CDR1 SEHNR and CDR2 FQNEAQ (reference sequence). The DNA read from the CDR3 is TGTGCCAGCACTCCTGGGTGGGGGCTTCAAGAGACA. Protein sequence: CASTPGWGLQET. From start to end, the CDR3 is CASTPGWGLQETAFF.

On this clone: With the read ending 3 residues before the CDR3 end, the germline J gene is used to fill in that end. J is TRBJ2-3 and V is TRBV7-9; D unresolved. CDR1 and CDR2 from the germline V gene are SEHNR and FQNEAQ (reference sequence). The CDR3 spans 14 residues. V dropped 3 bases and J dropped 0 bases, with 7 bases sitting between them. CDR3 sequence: CASSFSQSTDTQYF. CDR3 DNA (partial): TGTGCCAGCAGCTTCTCTCAGAGCACAGATACG.

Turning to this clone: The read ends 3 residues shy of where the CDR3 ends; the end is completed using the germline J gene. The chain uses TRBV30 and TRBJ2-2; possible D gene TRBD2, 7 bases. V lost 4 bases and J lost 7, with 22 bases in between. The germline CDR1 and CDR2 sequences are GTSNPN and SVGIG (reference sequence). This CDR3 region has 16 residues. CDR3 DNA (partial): TGTGCCTGGACCTCCCGGGGGGCTAGCTCGCTCGGGGAG. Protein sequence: CAWTSRGASSLGE. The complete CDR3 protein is CAWTSRGASSLGELFF.

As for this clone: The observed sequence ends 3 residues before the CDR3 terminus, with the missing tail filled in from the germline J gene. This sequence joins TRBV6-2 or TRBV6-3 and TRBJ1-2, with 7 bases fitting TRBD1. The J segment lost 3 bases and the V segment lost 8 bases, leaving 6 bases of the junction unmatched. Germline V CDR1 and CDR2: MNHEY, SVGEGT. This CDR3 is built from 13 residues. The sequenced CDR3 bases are TGTGCCAGCCGAGGGGGCACTCACTATGGC. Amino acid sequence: CASRGGTHYG. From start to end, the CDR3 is CASRGGTHYGYTF.